The sequence of this T cell receptor (beta chain) was determined in a study of Ad26.COV2.S vaccination and SARS-CoV-2 variants. At the level of the study: Donor was in the COV1001 Ad26.COV2.S trial arm. Donor got 5x10^10 or 1x10^11 viral particles of Ad26.COV2.S.

Regarding this clone: What it recognizes is unknown.

The repertoire was sequenced with immunoSEQ multiplex PCR; TCRdb's copy has only in-frame clones and lacks some. Altogether about 480,000 clones are present, around 88% being singletons, with the ten largest covering 9.5% to 15%. Findings and caveats of the study: Spike-specific TCR breadth was greater after Ad26.COV2.S than placebo. The study found similar non-spike TCR breadth in vaccine and placebo recipients.

Treatment of the sample: 19 received Ad26.COV2.S at low or high dose, single or two shots; 5 received placebo; per-sample allocation not given. Collection of the samples took place on day 63 after the first injection of vaccine or placebo. The material was peripheral blood, obtained in a trial of Ad26.COV2.S vaccine versus placebo. This clonotype was sampled from a person between 18 and 59 years old who received the Ad26.COV2.S COVID-19 vaccine or a placebo.

The CDR3 reads CASSLSGPSGNTIYF. CDR3 coding DNA: TGTGCCAGCAGTTTATCGGGTCCCTCTGGAAACACCATATATTTT. V usage is TRBV28 and J usage is TRBJ1-3; D is ambiguous. The V gene's germline CDR1 is MDHEN and CDR2 SYDVKM. V lost 1 base to trimming and J lost 0 bases, with 7 bases between them. This CDR3 is built from 15 residues.